The source of this T cell receptor beta chain is a study of PD-L1 blockade in urothelial cancer. As for the study in general: Most patients, about 85% of the roughly 30, were males with bladder-origin cancer. When blood samples were assessed, the median T cell count was about 140,000. Regarding the study as a whole: Lower pretreatment blood TCR clonality, under the median, predicted better survival, researchers reported.

Specified time point: pretreatment peripheral blood. Points on this clone: Its antigen is unknown.

This CDR3 contains 17 residues. V lost 4 bases, J lost 1 base, and 12 bases stayed unmatched. CDR1 and CDR2 from the germline V gene are LNHDA and SQIVND (reference sequence). Data came from immunoSEQ multiplex PCR; TCRdb stores just in-frame clones and leaves some out. Here the sample spans 30,000 to 50,000 clones, roughly nine tenths being singletons. The TCR was taken from a woman aged 55 to 70 with urothelial cancer. This chain links TRBV19 with TRBJ2-7; 8 bases match TRBD2. This specimen was PBMCs, taken around atezolizumab (anti-PD-L1) treatment. Here the CDR3 reads CASSTRAAGDRSYEQYF. DNA of the CDR3: TGTGCCAGTAGTACCCGCGCAGCGGGAGATAGATCCTACGAGCAGTACTTC.